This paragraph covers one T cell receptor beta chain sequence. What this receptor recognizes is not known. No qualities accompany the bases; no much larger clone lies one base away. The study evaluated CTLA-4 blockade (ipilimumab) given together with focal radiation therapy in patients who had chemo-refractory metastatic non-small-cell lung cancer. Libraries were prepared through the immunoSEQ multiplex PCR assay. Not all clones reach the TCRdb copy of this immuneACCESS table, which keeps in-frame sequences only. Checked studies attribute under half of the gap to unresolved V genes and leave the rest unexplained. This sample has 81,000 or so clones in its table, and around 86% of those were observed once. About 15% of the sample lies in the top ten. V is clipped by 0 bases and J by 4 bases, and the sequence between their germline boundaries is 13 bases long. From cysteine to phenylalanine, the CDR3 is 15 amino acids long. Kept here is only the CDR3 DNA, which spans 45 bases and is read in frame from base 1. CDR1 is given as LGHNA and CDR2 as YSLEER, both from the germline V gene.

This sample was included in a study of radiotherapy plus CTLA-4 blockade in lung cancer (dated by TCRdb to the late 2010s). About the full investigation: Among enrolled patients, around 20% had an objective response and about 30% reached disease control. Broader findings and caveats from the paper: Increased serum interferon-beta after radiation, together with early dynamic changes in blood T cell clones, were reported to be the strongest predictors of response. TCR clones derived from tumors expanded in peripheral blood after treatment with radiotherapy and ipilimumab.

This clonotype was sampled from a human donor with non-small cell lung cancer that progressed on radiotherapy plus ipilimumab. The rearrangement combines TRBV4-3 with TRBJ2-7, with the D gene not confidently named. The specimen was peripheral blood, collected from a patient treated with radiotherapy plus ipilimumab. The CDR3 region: CASSQDRSGEYEQYF. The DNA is TGCGCCAGCAGCCAAGATCGGAGTGGTGAGTACGAGCAGTACTTC.